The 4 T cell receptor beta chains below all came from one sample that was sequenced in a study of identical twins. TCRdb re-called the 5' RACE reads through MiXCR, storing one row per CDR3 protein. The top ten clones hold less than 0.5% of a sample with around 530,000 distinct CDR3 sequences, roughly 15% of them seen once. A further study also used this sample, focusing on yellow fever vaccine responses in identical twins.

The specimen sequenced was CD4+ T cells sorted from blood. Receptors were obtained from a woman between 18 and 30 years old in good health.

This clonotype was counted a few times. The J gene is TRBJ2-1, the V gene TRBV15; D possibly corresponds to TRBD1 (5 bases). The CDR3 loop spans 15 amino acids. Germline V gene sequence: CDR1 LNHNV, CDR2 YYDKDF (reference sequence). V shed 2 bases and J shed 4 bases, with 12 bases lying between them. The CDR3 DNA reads TGTGCCACCAGCAGAAAGGACACACGGTACAATGAGCAGTTCTTC. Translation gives CATSRKDTRYNEQFF.

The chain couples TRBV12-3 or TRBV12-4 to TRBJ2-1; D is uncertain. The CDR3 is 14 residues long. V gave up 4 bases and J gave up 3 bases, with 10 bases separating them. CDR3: CASSSYNDYNEQFF. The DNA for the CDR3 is TGTGCCAGCAGTTCGTATAACGACTACAATGAGCAGTTCTTC.

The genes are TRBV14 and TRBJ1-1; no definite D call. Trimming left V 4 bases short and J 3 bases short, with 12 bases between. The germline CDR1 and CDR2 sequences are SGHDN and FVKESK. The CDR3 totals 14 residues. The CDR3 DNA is TGTGCCAGCAGCCGAAATGAAGGGTACACTGAAGCTTTCTTT. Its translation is CASSRNEGYTEAFF.

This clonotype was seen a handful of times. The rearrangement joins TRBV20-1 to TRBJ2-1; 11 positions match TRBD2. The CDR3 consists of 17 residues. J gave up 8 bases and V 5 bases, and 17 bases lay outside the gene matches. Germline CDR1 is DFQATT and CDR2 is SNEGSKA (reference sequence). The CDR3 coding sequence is TGCAGTGCTTCCGGGACTAGCGGTCGAGGCAACGTAGATGAGCAGTTCTTC. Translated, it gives CSASGTSGRGNVDEQFF.